Listed here are 27 T cell receptor beta chains from one sample, sequenced in a study of T cell repertoires in cytomegalovirus infection. Their recognized antigens are unknown. TCRdb redid the calling of the reads with MiXCR, one entry per CDR3 protein. The data hold some 700,000 distinct CDR3 sequences, with around a third observed a single time. The sample consisted of cultured PBMCs, taken from culture after CMV antigen stimulation. The receptors come from a human donor in good health (CMV status not recorded). Some clones in this sample may be carry-over from other donors' samples.

This chain joins TRBV24-1 and TRBJ2-5, with D possibly being TRBD1 or TRBD2 (6 bases each). Deletions cut 3 bases from V and 3 bases from J, with 13 bases between. Per the germline V gene, CDR1 is KGHDR and CDR2 is SFDVKD. This CDR3 spans 15 amino acids. The CDR3 spells CATSDTGALKETQYF. The CDR3 DNA is TGTGCCACCAGTGATACGGGGGCCCTAAAAGAGACCCAGTACTTC.

The sample holds one count of this clonotype. Here the CDR3 DNA reads TGTGCCAGCTCAACGGGACTCCTAAATGAGCAGTTCTTC. It encodes CASSTGLLNEQFF. V and J are TRBV2 and TRBJ2-1; D is perhaps TRBD2 (6 bases). Trimming took 8 bases from V and 7 from J, leaving 15 bases between them. The CDR3 contains 13 residues. Germline V lookup: CDR1 SNHLY, CDR2 FYNNEI.

This clonotype has just a few counts. The chain uses TRBV2 and TRBJ2-2; D perhaps matches TRBD1 (5 bases). Germline CDR1 and CDR2: SNHLY and FYNNEI. The CDR3 runs to 13 residues. Trimming removed 5 bases at V and 7 bases at J, with 11 bases between. CDR3 region: CASSPQGYGELFF. The DNA for the CDR3 is TGTGCCAGCAGTCCGCAGGGATACGGGGAGCTGTTTTTT.

With respect to this clonotype: At one end the junction does not follow the germline gene, possibly because of a read error. V usage is TRBV5-6 and J usage is TRBJ2-1; D might be TRBD2 (6 bases). From germline, CDR1 is SGHDT and CDR2 YYEEEE. This CDR3 is built from 12 residues. CDR3 sequence (DNA): TGTGCCAGCAGCTTGGTAAAGGGACTGTACTCTTTC. Amino acids: CASSLVKGLYSF. The complete variable domain, with remaining parts taken from reference TRBV5-6 and TRBJ2-1, reads DAGVTQSPTHLIKTRGQQVTLRCSPKSGHDTVSWYQQALGQGPQFIFQYYEEEERQRGNFPDRFSGHQFPNYSSELNVNALLLGDSALYLCASSLVKGLYSFGPGTRLTVL.

The chain recombines TRBV28 with TRBJ2-7; 8 nucleotides line up with TRBD2. CDR1 is MDHEN, CDR2 SYDVKM, per germline. The CDR3 spans 18 residues. V was pared by 5 bases and J by 4 bases, with 19 bases of the junction left unmatched. CDR3: CASSRPLGTSGTGYEQYF. The CDR3 region has the DNA TGTGCCAGCAGTCGTCCCTTGGGGACTAGTGGTACAGGATACGAGCAGTACTTC.

In its sample, this clonotype was seen a few times. This chain connects TRBV12-3 or TRBV12-4 to TRBJ2-6; perhaps TRBD2 as D (6 bases). V lost 6 bases, J lost 4 bases, and 13 bases lay in between. This CDR3 has 15 amino acids. CDR3 loop: CASSLWGDGANVLTF. CDR3 nucleotides: TGTGCCAGCAGCCTTTGGGGGGACGGGGCCAACGTCCTGACTTTC.

The rearrangement joins TRBV5-1 to TRBJ2-1; TRBD2 matches at 10 bases. V lost 6 bases to trimming and J lost 0 bases; unmatched junction nucleotides: 9. Germline values: CDR1 SGHRS, CDR2 YFSETQ. The CDR3 is 17 residues long. The CDR3 sequence: CASNQGTSEYSYNEQFF. CDR3 coding DNA: TGCGCCAGCAACCAAGGGACTAGCGAATACTCCTACAATGAGCAGTTCTTC.

This clonotype was counted a few times. This chain joins TRBV19 and TRBJ1-1; maybe TRBD1 (6 bases). The CDR3 is made up of 17 amino acids. Trimming removed 3 bases at V and 0 bases at J, with 17 bases between. The germline CDR1 and CDR2 sequences are LNHDA and SQIVND (reference sequence). CDR3 in DNA: TGTGCCAGTAGTATCGGAACAGGGAGAACTTTGAACACTGAAGCTTTCTTT. It encodes CASSIGTGRTLNTEAFF.

This clonotype is labeled medium-sized (0.01 to 0.1%). The chain links TRBV28 to TRBJ1-1, with 7 positions matching TRBD1. Germline V gene data show CDR1 as MDHEN and CDR2 as SYDVKM. Trimming removed 4 bases from V and 7 bases from J; junction bases left unmatched: 12. This CDR3 region has 15 residues. CDR3: CASSSYFQGDFEAFF. As DNA, the CDR3 is TGTGCCAGCAGTTCTTATTTTCAGGGGGACTTTGAAGCTTTCTTT.

The rearrangement joins TRBV5-6 to TRBJ1-4, with 8 bases lining up with TRBD1. CDR1 and CDR2 (germline): SGHDT, YYEEEE. V dropped 2 bases and J dropped 0; count of bases not matched to a gene: 3. The length of the CDR3 is 16 residues. The CDR3 nucleotides read TGTGCCAGCAGCTTCGGACAGGGAACAACTAATGAAAAACTGTTTTTT. As protein: CASSFGQGTTNEKLFF. Drawing the rest from reference TRBV5-6 and TRBJ1-4, the complete variable domain is DAGVTQSPTHLIKTRGQQVTLRCSPKSGHDTVSWYQQALGQGPQFIFQYYEEEERQRGNFPDRFSGHQFPNYSSELNVNALLLGDSALYLCASSFGQGTTNEKLFFGSGTQLSVL.

This rearrangement joins TRBV24-1 to TRBJ1-2; D is undetermined. The CDR3 runs 16 residues. In germline, CDR1 is KGHDR, CDR2 SFDVKD. V was shortened by 4 bases and J by 0 bases, with 14 bases between the two germline ends. Here the CDR3 reads CATSDHGHGTNYGYTF. CDR3 nucleotides: TGTGCCACCAGTGACCACGGCCACGGTACTAACTATGGCTACACCTTC.

The rearrangement links TRBV2 to TRBJ1-2, with D possibly matching TRBD1 (5 bases). Germline V gives CDR1 SNHLY, CDR2 FYNNEI. The CDR3 is 12 amino acids. With 4 bases removed from V and 8 bases from J, the gap between germline ends came to 11 bases. The CDR3 coding sequence is TGTGCCAGCAGTGTTCCAGGGCTCGGCTACACCTTC. It codes for CASSVPGLGYTF.

This clonotype showed up just a few times. The rearrangement links TRBV6-8 to TRBJ1-1; D gene uncertain. The CDR3 has 14 amino acids. Per the germline V gene, CDR1 is MNHGY and CDR2 is SAAAGT. Between the trimmed V and J ends, which lost 3 bases and 1 base, there was a span of 9 bases. The CDR3 bases are TGTGCCAGCAGTTATCGTCAGCCGAACACTGAAGCTTTCTTT. Encoded protein: CASSYRQPNTEAFF.

This clonotype came up many times. CDR3 sequence reads: CASSQRGAGMPLAKNIQYF. CDR3 DNA sequence: TGTGCCAGCAGCCAGAGGGGAGCGGGGATGCCACTAGCCAAAAACATTCAGTACTTC. The chain has TRBV7-8 and TRBJ2-4; 7 bases map to TRBD2. Germline CDR1 SGHVS, CDR2 FQNEAQ. After removal of 5 bases from V and 0 bases from J, the junction contained 16 bases not matched to a gene. This CDR3 is 19 amino acids long.

The chain is built from TRBV7-2 and TRBJ2-5; D is unresolved. Trimming stripped 5 bases from V and 0 bases from J, with 16 bases between. This CDR3 has 16 amino acids. Germline V gives CDR1 SGHTA, CDR2 FQGNSA. For the CDR3, the DNA is TGTGCCAGCAGCCTTCGCCCGACTTTTAACCAAGAGACCCAGTACTTC. Translated: CASSLRPTFNQETQYF.

The count of this clonotype is one. The junction does not match germline at one end; this may be a read error. This chain joins TRBV7-2 and TRBJ2-7; D could derive from TRBD1 or TRBD2 (5 bases each). CDR1 and CDR2 (germline): SGHTA, FQGNSA. The length of the CDR3 is 14 residues. The CDR3 nucleotides are TGTGACAGCAGCCCACCCGGGACCTACTACGAGCAGTACTTC. Its translation: CDSSPPGTYYEQYF.

This clonotype was seen a handful of times. The gene calls are TRBV27 and TRBJ2-1; D gene ambiguous. The CDR3 contains 14 residues. V lost 4 bases to trimming and J lost 6 bases, with 13 bases between them. Germline CDR1 MNHEY, CDR2 SMNVEV (reference sequence). CDR3 DNA sequence: TGTGCCAGCAGTTCGTACGGCCCAGTCAATGAGCAGTTCTTC. This sequence encodes CASSSYGPVNEQFF.

This clonotype was seen only a few times. V gene TRBV27 combines with J gene TRBJ2-7, with 9 bases fitting TRBD1. CDR1 is MNHEY, CDR2 SMNVEV, per germline (reference sequence). The CDR3 loop spans 18 amino acids. Trimming cost V 6 bases and J 0 bases; bases outside gene matches: 15. CDR3 nucleotides: TGTGCCAGCAGAAAACAGGGGGCGCCGGAGCGGGCCTCCTACGAGCAGTACTTC. Translating it yields CASRKQGAPERASYEQYF.

The chain recombines TRBV2 with TRBJ2-7; tentative D call: TRBD2 (6 bases). There are 17 residues in the CDR3. CDR1 is SNHLY and CDR2 is FYNNEI in the germline V gene. The germline V and J ends were trimmed by 5 bases and 2 bases, with 22 bases remaining between them. The CDR3 region has the DNA TGTGCCAGCAGTTTCGATCCGGGACTCCAAGCAACCTACGAGCAGTACTTC. Translation gives CASSFDPGLQATYEQYF.

This clonotype was seen ten or more times. The V call is TRBV7-2, the J call TRBJ2-7; 8 positions match TRBD1. The CDR3 covers 13 residues. Looked up from germline, CDR1 is SGHTA and CDR2 is FQGNSA. J was trimmed by 13 bases and V by 1 base; bases with no gene match: 9. The CDR3 here is CASSLGGDRLFYF. CDR3 bases: TGTGCCAGCAGCTTAGGGGGGGACAGGCTATTTTACTTC.

The chain links TRBV4-3 to TRBJ2-5; 8 nucleotides match TRBD1. Germline trimming cut 2 bases from V and 2 bases from J; bases unmatched to any gene: 4. CDR3 length: 15 amino acids. Germline V gives CDR1 LGHNA, CDR2 YSLEER. CDR3 protein: CASSQRDRSQETQYF. CDR3 in DNA: TGCGCCAGCAGCCAACGGGACAGGTCGCAAGAGACCCAGTACTTC.

Comment on this clonotype: Because it lacks the conserved phenylalanine or tryptophan at the end, this CDR3 is likely a read error. This sequence joins TRBV7-2 and TRBJ1-5; a weak D match, TRBD1 (5 bases). Trimming removed 5 bases from V and 11 bases from J, with 16 bases in between. Germline-derived CDR1 and CDR2 are SGHTA and FQGNSA. The CDR3 spans 13 residues. CDR3 bases: TGTGCCAGCAGCGAGCCGGGGGGTTTGGCCCAGCATTTA. Its translation: CASSEPGGLAQHL.

This clonotype turned up a few times. Mismatch with germline at one junction end may stem from a read error. V usage is TRBV7-9 and J usage is TRBJ1-2, with TRBD1 matching over 7 bases. Per the germline V gene, CDR1 is SEHNR and CDR2 is FQNEAQ (reference sequence). This CDR3 has 13 residues. CDR3 nucleotides: TGTGCCAGCAGCATAGCAGGGGGACCGGACTACACCTTC. It is translated as CASSIAGGPDYTF.

This clonotype was recorded only once. The gene calls are TRBV6-5 and TRBJ2-7; 9 nucleotides match TRBD2. CDR1 is MNHEY, CDR2 SVGAGI, per germline. J was trimmed by 2 bases and V by 2 bases; bases with no gene match: 4. CDR3 length: 15 residues. The CDR3 protein is CASSYGREGTYEQYF. DNA for the CDR3: TGTGCCAGCAGTTACGGGCGGGAGGGGACCTACGAGCAGTACTTC.

Note on this clonotype: A junction boundary mismatches the germline segment, possibly from a read error. The V gene is TRBV2, the J gene TRBJ1-2; maybe TRBD1 (5 bases). Germline V gene data show CDR1 as SNHLY and CDR2 as FYNNEI. The CDR3 consists of 14 residues. The CDR3 coding sequence is TGTGCCGCGTTGGGCAGGGCCTACGACTATGGCTACTCCTTC. Its translation: CAALGRAYDYGYSF.

Concerning this clonotype itself: Possible read error: a much larger clone is one base away. The J gene is TRBJ2-3, the V gene TRBV7-2; possible D gene TRBD2, 5 bases. CDR1 SGHTA and CDR2 FQGNSA come from the germline V gene. The V and J ends lost 8 bases and 4 bases respectively, with 16 bases between them. The CDR3 length is 14 residues. For the CDR3, the DNA is TGTGCCAGCCGTCCCCTCGGTAGCGCAGATACGCAGTATTTT. Encoded protein: CASRPLGSADTQYF. Based on the CDR3 plus reference TRBV7-2 and TRBJ2-3, the full variable domain is GAGVSQSPSNKVTEKGKDVELRCDPISGHTALYWYRQSLGQGLEFLIYFQGNSAPDKSGLPSDRFSAERTGGSVSTLTIQRTQQEDSAVYLCASRPLGSADTQYFGPGTRLTVL.

This clonotype was seen many times. The rearrangement joins TRBV7-8 to TRBJ1-6; 7 nucleotides line up with TRBD1. The V and J ends lost 2 bases and 9 bases, in that order; junction bases with no gene match: 7. Germline loops: CDR1 SGHVS, CDR2 FQNEAQ. This CDR3 has 15 amino acids. CDR3 amino acids: CASSLRQGWGSPLHF. Written as DNA, the CDR3 is TGTGCCAGCAGCTTACGACAGGGTTGGGGTTCACCCCTCCACTTT.